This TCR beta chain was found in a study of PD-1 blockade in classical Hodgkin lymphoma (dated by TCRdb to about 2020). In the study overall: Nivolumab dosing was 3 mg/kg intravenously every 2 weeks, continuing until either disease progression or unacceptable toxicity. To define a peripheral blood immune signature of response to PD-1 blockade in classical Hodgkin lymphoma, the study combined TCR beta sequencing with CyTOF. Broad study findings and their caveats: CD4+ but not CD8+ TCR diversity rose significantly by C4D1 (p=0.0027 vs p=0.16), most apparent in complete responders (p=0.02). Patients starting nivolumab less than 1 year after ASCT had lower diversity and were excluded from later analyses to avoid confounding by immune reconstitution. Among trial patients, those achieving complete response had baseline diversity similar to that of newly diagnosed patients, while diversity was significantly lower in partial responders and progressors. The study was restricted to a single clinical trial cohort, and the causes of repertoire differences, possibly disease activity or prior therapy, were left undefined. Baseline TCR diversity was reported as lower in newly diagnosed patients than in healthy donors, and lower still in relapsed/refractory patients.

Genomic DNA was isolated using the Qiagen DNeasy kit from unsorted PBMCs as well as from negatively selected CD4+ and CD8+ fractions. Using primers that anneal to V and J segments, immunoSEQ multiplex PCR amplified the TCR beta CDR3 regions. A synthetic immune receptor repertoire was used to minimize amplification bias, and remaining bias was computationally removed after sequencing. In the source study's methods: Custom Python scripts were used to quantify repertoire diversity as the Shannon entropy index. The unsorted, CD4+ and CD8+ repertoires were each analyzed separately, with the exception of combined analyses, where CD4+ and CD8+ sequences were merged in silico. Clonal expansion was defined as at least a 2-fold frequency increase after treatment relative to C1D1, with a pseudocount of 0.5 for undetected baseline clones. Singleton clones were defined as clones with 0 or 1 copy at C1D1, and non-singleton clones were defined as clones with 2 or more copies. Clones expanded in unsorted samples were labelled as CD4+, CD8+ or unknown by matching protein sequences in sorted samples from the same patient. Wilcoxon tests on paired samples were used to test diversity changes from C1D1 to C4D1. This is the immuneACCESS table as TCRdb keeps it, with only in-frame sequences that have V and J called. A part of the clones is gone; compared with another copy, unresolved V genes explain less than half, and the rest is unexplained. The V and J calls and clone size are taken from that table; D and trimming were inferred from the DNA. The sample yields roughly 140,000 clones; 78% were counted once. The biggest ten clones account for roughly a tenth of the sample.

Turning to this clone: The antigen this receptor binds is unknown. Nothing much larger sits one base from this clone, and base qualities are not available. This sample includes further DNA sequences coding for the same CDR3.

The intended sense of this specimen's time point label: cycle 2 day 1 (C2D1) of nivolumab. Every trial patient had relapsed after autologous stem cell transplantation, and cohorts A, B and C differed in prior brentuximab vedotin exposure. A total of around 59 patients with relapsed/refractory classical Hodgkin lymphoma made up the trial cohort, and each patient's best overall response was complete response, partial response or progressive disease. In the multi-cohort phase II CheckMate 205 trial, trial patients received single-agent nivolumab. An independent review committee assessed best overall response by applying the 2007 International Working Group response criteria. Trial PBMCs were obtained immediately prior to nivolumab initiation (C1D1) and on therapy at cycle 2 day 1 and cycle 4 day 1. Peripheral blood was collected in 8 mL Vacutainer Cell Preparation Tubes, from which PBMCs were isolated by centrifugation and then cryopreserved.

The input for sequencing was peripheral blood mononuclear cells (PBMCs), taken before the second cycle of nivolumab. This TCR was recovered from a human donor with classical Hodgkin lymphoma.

The CDR3 region has the sequence CASSRTASTDTQYF. The base sequence is TGCGCCAGCAGTAGGACTGCTAGCACAGATACGCAGTATTTT. The chain employs TRBV5-1 and TRBJ2-3; a weak D assignment points to TRBD2 (5 bases agree). The CDR1 and CDR2 encoded by the germline V gene are SGHRS and YFSETQ. V sheds 5 bases and J sheds 0 bases, leaving 10 bases between their ends. Reading from cysteine to phenylalanine, the CDR3 counts 14 amino acids. The read is trimmed to its CDR3 DNA, 42 bases read in frame from base 1.